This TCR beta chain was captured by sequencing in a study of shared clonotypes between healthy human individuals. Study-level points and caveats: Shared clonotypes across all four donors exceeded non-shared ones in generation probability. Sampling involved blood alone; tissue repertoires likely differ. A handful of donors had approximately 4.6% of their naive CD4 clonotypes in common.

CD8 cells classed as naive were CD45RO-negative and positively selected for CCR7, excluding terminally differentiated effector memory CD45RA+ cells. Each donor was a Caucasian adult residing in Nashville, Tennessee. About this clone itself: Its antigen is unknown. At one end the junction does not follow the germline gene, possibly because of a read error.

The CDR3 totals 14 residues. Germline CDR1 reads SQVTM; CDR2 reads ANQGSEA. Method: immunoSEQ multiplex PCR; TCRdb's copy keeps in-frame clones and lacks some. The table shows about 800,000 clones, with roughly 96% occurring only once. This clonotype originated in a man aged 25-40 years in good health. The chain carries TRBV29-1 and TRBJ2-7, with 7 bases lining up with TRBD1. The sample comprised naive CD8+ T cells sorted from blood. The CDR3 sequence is CSVEGTDGSYEQYF. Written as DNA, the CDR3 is TGCAGCGTCGAAGGGACAGACGGTTCCTACGAGCAGTACTTC.